These 22 T cell receptor beta chains originate from one sample sequenced in a study of blood T cell repertoires in COVID-19. The repertoire was sequenced with immunoSEQ multiplex PCR; TCRdb's copy has only in-frame clones and lacks some. The repertoire includes 150,000 to 200,000 clones, roughly 78% of them detected once, and 2.8% sits in the top ten. Sequenced sample: peripheral blood. The receptors stem from an elderly woman with active or convalescent COVID-19.

The rearrangement links TRBV5-1 to TRBJ2-1, with TRBD1 matching over 9 bases. Germline CDR1 reads SGHRS; CDR2 reads YFSETQ. The CDR3 totals 15 residues. The junction had 5 bases not matched to a gene; V was cut back by 1 base and J by 6 bases. DNA for the CDR3: TGCGCCAGCAGCTTGACAGGGGGCGCGGGCAATGAGCAGTTCTTC. As protein: CASSLTGGAGNEQFF.

The chain is built from TRBV2 and TRBJ2-5, with D maybe TRBD2 (5 bases). Germline V CDR1 and CDR2: SNHLY, FYNNEI. The ends were cut back, 6 bases at V and 0 bases at J, with 11 bases in the middle. The CDR3 has 14 residues. CDR3 DNA sequence: TGTGCCAGCAGCCCTAGCCCCAACCAAGAGACCCAGTACTTC. Translating gives CASSPSPNQETQYF.

The J gene is TRBJ1-1, the V gene TRBV11-3; TRBD1 might be the D (5 bases). CDR1 and CDR2 (germline): SGHNT, YENEEA. V was shortened by 1 base and J by 3 bases, with 6 bases between the two germline ends. CDR3 length: 13 residues. The CDR3 DNA reads TGTGCCAGCAGCTTAGCGGGGGACACTGAAGCTTTCTTT. Translated, it gives CASSLAGDTEAFF.

The V call is TRBV6-5, the J call TRBJ1-6; weak D call: TRBD1 (5 bases). This CDR3 is built from 13 residues. Germline V gene sequence: CDR1 MNHEY, CDR2 SVGAGI. The ends were cut back, 6 bases at V and 7 bases at J, with 10 bases in the middle. CDR3 bases: TGTGCCAGCAGGAGACGGGGGAATTCACCCCTCCACTTT. Amino acid sequence: CASRRRGNSPLHF.

The J gene is TRBJ1-2, the V gene TRBV28; 7 bases are a match to TRBD1. The V and J ends lost 8 bases and 7 bases, in that order; junction bases with no gene match: 10. CDR1 is MDHEN and CDR2 is SYDVKM in the germline V gene. The CDR3 totals 13 residues. The CDR3 sequence: CASHPSTGLGYTF. The CDR3 region has the DNA TGTGCCAGCCACCCTTCGACAGGGCTTGGCTACACCTTC.

The CDR3 nucleotides read TGTGCCAGCAGCCAAGGGGGCCAGGGCCTAAACTATGGCTACACCTTC. Translating it yields CASSQGGQGLNYGYTF. This rearrangement joins TRBV3-1 (or the pseudogene TRBV3-2) to TRBJ1-2; D may be TRBD1 (5 bases). The CDR3 has 16 residues. Trimming stripped 1 base from V and 2 bases from J, with 14 bases between. Germline CDR1 and CDR2: LGHDT and YNNKEL (reference sequence).

This clone has only a few counts. V gene TRBV6-5 combines with J gene TRBJ1-1, with TRBD1 matching 7 bases. With 2 bases clipped from V and 1 base from J, the junction kept 7 bases outside the gene matches. This CDR3 comprises 16 residues. Germline V lookup: CDR1 MNHEY, CDR2 SVGAGI. The CDR3 coding sequence is TGTGCCAGCAGTTACCGGGCAGGGGGAGGGAACACTGAAGCTTTCTTT. It encodes CASSYRAGGGNTEAFF.

The CDR3 nucleotides read TGTGCCAGCCTCCAGAGGGGGTACAATGAGCAGTTCTTC. It codes for CASLQRGYNEQFF. The rearrangement links TRBV6-5 to TRBJ2-1, with a possible D match to TRBD1 (6 bases). In germline, CDR1 is MNHEY, CDR2 SVGAGI. The CDR3 loop spans 13 amino acids. V lost 8 bases, J lost 4 bases, and 12 bases lay in between.

This clone was recorded only once. The chain recombines TRBV5-4 with TRBJ1-1, with D maybe TRBD1 (6 bases). Germline-derived CDR1 and CDR2 are SGHNT and YYREEE (reference sequence). The CDR3 contains 14 residues. The V gene lost 2 bases and the J gene lost 5 bases, with 13 bases spanning the gap. The CDR3 loop is CASSLTGKGTEAFF. The CDR3 nucleotides are TGTGCCAGCAGCTTAACAGGGAAGGGTACTGAAGCTTTCTTT.

The genes are TRBV9 and TRBJ2-7; 8 bases fit TRBD2. V lost 3 bases, J lost 1 base, and 9 bases stayed unmatched. Germline CDR1 SGDLS, CDR2 YYNGEE. The CDR3 consists of 16 residues. The CDR3 nucleotides read TGTGCCAGCAGCGACCCCGGGGCGGGGGGATCCTACGAGCAGTACTTC. This encodes CASSDPGAGGSYEQYF.

V gene TRBV14 combines with J gene TRBJ2-5, with 11 bases identical to TRBD1. Germline assignment: CDR1 SGHDN and CDR2 FVKESK. Trimming removed 3 bases from V and 5 bases from J; junction bases left unmatched: 8. The CDR3 length is 16 residues. DNA of the CDR3: TGTGCCAGCAGCCAGGACCGGACAGGGGGCAGGGAGACCCAGTACTTC. It translates to CASSQDRTGGRETQYF.

This clone was detected only once. The chain is built from TRBV5-5 and TRBJ1-1, with 8 bases matching TRBD1. Looked up from germline, CDR1 is SGHKS and CDR2 is YYEKEE (reference sequence). The length of the CDR3 is 15 residues. The V and J ends lost 0 bases and 0 bases, in that order; junction bases with no gene match: 1. CDR3 DNA: TGTGCCAGCAGCTTGGCAGGGGGCGTGAACACTGAAGCTTTCTTT. Encoded protein: CASSLAGGVNTEAFF.

The chain carries TRBV5-1 and TRBJ2-3, with D perhaps TRBD1 (6 bases). V was pared by 2 bases and J by 1 base, with 11 bases between. Germline V gene data show CDR1 as SGHRS and CDR2 as YFSETQ. The CDR3 covers 15 residues. This CDR3 reads CASSFQQGRTDTQYF. DNA for the CDR3: TGCGCCAGCAGCTTTCAACAGGGACGCACAGATACGCAGTATTTT.

The CDR3 reads CASSFTGVRETQYF. The CDR3 nucleotides read TGTGCCAGCAGCTTTACAGGGGTCAGAGAGACCCAGTACTTC. The chain carries TRBV7-9 and TRBJ2-5, with 7 bases that match TRBD1. This CDR3 comprises 14 residues. CDR1 is SEHNR, CDR2 FQNEAQ, per germline (reference sequence). V was clipped by 3 bases and J by 4 bases; unmatched bases: 5.

This chain uses TRBV2 with TRBJ1-2; TRBD1 matches at 9 bases. Per germline, CDR1 SNHLY and CDR2 FYNNEI. V trimming: 8 bases; J trimming: 5 bases; junction bases outside the gene matches: 9. This CDR3 has 14 amino acids. The CDR3: CASGGGQGFYGYTF. As DNA, the CDR3 is TGTGCCAGCGGGGGGGGACAGGGATTTTATGGCTACACCTTC. Combining the CDR3 with reference TRBV2 and TRBJ1-2 gives the whole variable domain EPEVTQTPSHQVTQMGQEVILRCVPISNHLYFYWYRQILGQKVEFLVSFYNNEISEKSEIFDDQFSVERPDGSNFTLKIRSTKLEDSAMYFCASGGGQGFYGYTFGSGTRLTVV.

V usage is TRBV12-3 or TRBV12-4 and J usage is TRBJ2-5, with 7 nucleotides matching TRBD2. The CDR3 contains 13 residues. After removal of 2 bases from V and 5 bases from J, the junction contained 2 bases not matched to a gene. The CDR3 coding sequence is TGTGCCAGCAGTTTACAAGCGGGGGAGACCCAGTACTTC. Its protein is CASSLQAGETQYF.

The rearrangement links TRBV28 to TRBJ2-7; 11 bases agree with TRBD2. The germline CDR1 and CDR2 sequences are MDHEN and SYDVKM. This CDR3 contains 16 residues. V dropped 7 bases and J dropped 2; count of bases not matched to a gene: 10. CDR3 nucleotide sequence: TGTGCCAGCATACCTAGCGGGGGGCCAGACGCCTACGAGCAGTACTTC. As protein: CASIPSGGPDAYEQYF.

The chain couples TRBV6-5 to TRBJ2-5, with D possibly being TRBD2 (6 bases). The V gene lost 5 bases and the J gene lost 4 bases, with 17 bases spanning the gap. CDR3 length: 15 amino acids. Germline V lookup: CDR1 MNHEY, CDR2 SVGAGI. CDR3 bases: TGTGCCAGCAGTCGCCGGACTATTTCAGGAGAGACCCAGTACTTC. As protein: CASSRRTISGETQYF.

The V call is TRBV9, the J call TRBJ2-1; 8 nucleotides align to TRBD1. The germline gives CDR1 SGDLS, CDR2 YYNGEE. Unmatched junction bases numbered 4, after V lost 1 base and J lost 4 bases. The CDR3 has 15 residues. CDR3 in amino acids: CASSVWQGAYNEQFF. DNA of the CDR3: TGTGCCAGCAGCGTATGGCAGGGGGCTTACAATGAGCAGTTCTTC.

J is TRBJ2-5 and V is TRBV9; 9 nucleotides line up with TRBD2. The CDR3 runs to 16 residues. Per germline, CDR1 SGDLS and CDR2 YYNGEE. With V trimmed by 4 bases and J by 4 bases, 11 bases remained unmatched. CDR3 coding DNA: TGTGCCAGCAGCATCGATATAGCGGGGGCTCGAGAGACCCAGTACTTC. Its translation is CASSIDIAGARETQYF.

This clone was detected once. The CDR3 nucleotides are TGTGCCAGCAGTTTCGGACAGGGGGTTTACGGCTACACCTTC. Protein: CASSFGQGVYGYTF. The chain employs TRBV27 and TRBJ1-2, with 10 bases fitting TRBD1. Unmatched junction bases numbered 6, after V lost 3 bases and J lost 8 bases. The germline CDR1 and CDR2 sequences are MNHEY and SMNVEV (reference sequence). The CDR3 covers 14 residues.

This clone is a singleton in its sample. This chain uses TRBV9 with TRBJ1-6; D gene unclear. Trimming cost V 2 bases and J 6 bases, with 12 bases left between them. Germline CDR1 and CDR2: SGDLS and YYNGEE. The CDR3 runs 15 residues. DNA of the CDR3: TGTGCCAGCAGCGTCCAGGCCGACGGTAATTCACCCCTCCACTTT. Residues: CASSVQADGNSPLHF.